Each of the 30 T cell receptor beta chains below was sequenced from the same sample in a study of beta chain features in type 1 diabetes. TCRB transcripts that were expressed got sequenced, as all of the isolated RNA had been reverse transcribed. This table comes from immunoSEQ multiplex PCR, and its TCRdb copy is limited to in-frame clones, with some not included. The table lists nearly 250,000 clones, about 14% of them singletons. Specimen: naive CD4+ T cells from blood. Receptors originate from a woman aged 40 to 55 in good health.

This clone was recorded a few times. The chain employs TRBV5-1 and TRBJ2-5, with D tentatively TRBD1 (5 bases). Germline-derived CDR1 and CDR2 are SGHRS and YFSETQ. This CDR3 has 15 amino acids. Trimming stripped 4 bases from V and 0 bases from J, with 13 bases between. The CDR3 sequence is CASSPSGNHQETQYF. CDR3 bases: TGCGCCAGCAGCCCTTCAGGGAATCACCAAGAGACCCAGTACTTC.

The chain combines TRBV18 with TRBJ1-2, with D possibly matching TRBD1 (5 bases). This CDR3 region has 13 residues. Germline-derived CDR1 and CDR2 are KGHSH and LQKENI. Trimming took off 4 bases at V and 10 bases at J, with 16 bases between the two ends. The CDR3 DNA is TGTGCCAGCTCACAGATGGGGCCCCGAGACTACACCTTC. It specifies CASSQMGPRDYTF.

The chain recombines TRBV6-5 with TRBJ2-3, with a tentative D call TRBD1 (6 bases). Trimming shortened V by 8 bases and J by 5 bases, and 11 bases separated the two germline ends. This CDR3 is 12 amino acids long. Germline CDR1 and CDR2: MNHEY and SVGAGI. CDR3 coding DNA: TGTGCCAGCCAGGGGATGGAAGATACGCAGTATTTT. As protein: CASQGMEDTQYF.

This clone has only a few counts. The chain combines TRBV9 with TRBJ2-7; D possibly corresponds to TRBD1 (6 bases). Trimming pared 4 bases from V and 2 bases from J, leaving 16 bases between. Per germline, CDR1 SGDLS and CDR2 YYNGEE. The CDR3 length is 15 residues. The CDR3 nucleotides are TGTGCCAGCAGCCCCCCGAGCAGGGGACCCTACGAGCAGTACTTC. Translation gives CASSPPSRGPYEQYF.

CDR3 region: CSTREANYGYTF. In DNA, the CDR3 is TGCAGCACGAGGGAAGCTAACTATGGCTACACCTTC. This rearrangement joins TRBV29-1 to TRBJ1-2, with D unclear. The CDR3 has 12 residues. Per germline, CDR1 SQVTM and CDR2 ANQGSEA. Trimming removed 8 bases from V and 0 bases from J, with 10 bases in between.

The sample holds a few counts of this clone. V usage is TRBV19 and J usage is TRBJ1-5; D is undetermined. CDR1 and CDR2 (germline): LNHDA, SQIVND (reference sequence). This CDR3 region has 14 residues. V was shortened by 3 bases and J by 5 bases, with 11 bases between the two germline ends. CDR3 in amino acids: CASSMGRIHQPQHF. CDR3 in DNA: TGTGCCAGTAGTATGGGCCGGATACATCAGCCCCAGCATTTT.

The rearrangement links TRBV19 to TRBJ1-3; 8 nucleotides agree with TRBD1. CDR3 length equals 14 residues. Germline V gene sequence: CDR1 LNHDA, CDR2 SQIVND (reference sequence). J gave up 0 bases and V 9 bases, and 4 bases lay outside the gene matches. The DNA for the CDR3 is TGTGCCAGCCAGGGGACAGGCTCTGGAAACACCATATATTTT. This translates into CASQGTGSGNTIYF.

This clone was seen a handful of times. The chain is built from TRBV5-4 and TRBJ2-3; no firm D call. With 1 base removed from V and 0 bases from J, the gap between germline ends came to 6 bases. The CDR3 spans 14 residues. Germline values: CDR1 SGHNT, CDR2 YYREEE (reference sequence). The CDR3 DNA follows: TGTGCCAGCAGCTTGAGTCAGAGCACAGATACGCAGTATTTT. It specifies CASSLSQSTDTQYF. Complete variable domain (other parts from reference TRBV5-4 and TRBJ2-3): ETGVTQSPTHLIKTRGQQVTLRCSSQSGHNTVSWYQQALGQGPQFIFQYYREEENGRGNFPPRFSGLQFPNYSSELNVNALELDDSALYLCASSLSQSTDTQYFGPGTRLTVL.

The genes are TRBV4-2 and TRBJ2-2, with a tentative D call TRBD1 (6 bases). The CDR3 runs 15 residues. From germline, CDR1 is LGHNA and CDR2 YNFKEQ. V lost 0 bases and J lost 1, with 6 bases in between. The CDR3 spells CASSQETGNTGELFF. CDR3 DNA: TGTGCCAGCAGCCAAGAGACAGGGAACACCGGGGAGCTGTTTTTT.

This chain joins TRBV18 and TRBJ1-2; 9 positions agree with TRBD1. Germline assignment: CDR1 KGHSH and CDR2 LQKENI. The V and J ends lost 6 bases and 4 bases, in that order; junction bases with no gene match: 21. The CDR3 length is 19 residues. CDR3 loop: CASSNRAGQGTPGGYGYTF. CDR3 bases: TGTGCCAGCTCCAACCGGGCGGGACAGGGAACCCCCGGAGGCTATGGCTACACCTTC.

The rearrangement joins TRBV5-1 to TRBJ2-7; the match to TRBD2 covers 10 bases. The CDR3 has 14 amino acids. CDR1 and CDR2 (germline): SGHRS, YFSETQ. Losses at the gene ends were 2 bases for V and 5 bases for J; bases not matched to a gene: 4. CDR3 sequence (DNA): TGCGCCAGCAGCTTAGCGGGGGGGCCGAACGAGCAGTACTTC. Protein: CASSLAGGPNEQYF. The full variable domain, in which reference TRBV5-1 and TRBJ2-7 provide the parts outside the CDR3, is KAGVTQTPRYLIKTRGQQVTLSCSPISGHRSVSWYQQTPGQGLQFLFEYFSETQRNKGNFPGRFSGRQFSNSRSEMNVSTLELGDSALYLCASSLAGGPNEQYFGPGTRLTVT.

The chain links TRBV19 to TRBJ2-7; tentative D call: TRBD1 (5 bases). CDR1 is LNHDA and CDR2 is SQIVND in the germline V gene (reference sequence). The V end lost 7 bases, the J end lost 0 bases, and 10 bases lay between the germline ends. This CDR3 contains 13 residues. The CDR3 bases are TGTGCCAGTACCGATGACAGCTCCTACGAGCAGTACTTC. The encoded protein is CASTDDSSYEQYF.

V is TRBV18 and J is TRBJ1-2, with D perhaps matching TRBD1 (5 bases). Germline lookup yields CDR1 KGHSH and CDR2 LQKENI. This CDR3 has 14 amino acids. V gave up 3 bases and J gave up 4 bases, with 12 bases separating them. The CDR3 region has the DNA TGTGCCAGCTCACCCGAACAGGAGTTCTATGGCTACACCTTC. This codes for CASSPEQEFYGYTF.

This clone was detected a few times. The chain uses TRBV19 and TRBJ2-1; the match to TRBD2 covers 14 bases. Germline V gene lookup returns CDR1 LNHDA and CDR2 SQIVND (reference sequence). The J segment lost 4 bases and the V segment lost 1 base, leaving 3 bases of the junction unmatched. The CDR3 consists of 17 residues. DNA for the CDR3: TGTGCCAGTAGTATAGTGACTAGCGGGGGGGGTTACAATGAGCAGTTCTTC. Amino acid sequence: CASSIVTSGGGYNEQFF. Combining the CDR3 with reference TRBV19 and TRBJ2-1 gives the whole variable domain DGGITQSPKYLFRKEGQNVTLSCEQNLNHDAMYWYRQDPGQGLRLIYYSQIVNDFQKGDIAEGYSVSREKKESFPLTVTSAQKNPTAFYLCASSIVTSGGGYNEQFFGPGTRLTVL.

The chain combines TRBV5-1 with TRBJ2-7; 10 bases agree with TRBD2. Germline V gene sequence: CDR1 SGHRS, CDR2 YFSETQ. Trimming cost V 4 bases and J 2 bases; bases outside gene matches: 6. This CDR3 contains 15 residues. CDR3 amino acids: CASSPRTSGPYEQYF. CDR3 in DNA: TGCGCCAGCAGCCCGCGGACTAGCGGTCCCTACGAGCAGTACTTC.

This chain joins TRBV5-6 and TRBJ2-1; 7 bases map to TRBD2. CDR1 and CDR2 (germline): SGHDT, YYEEEE. The V and J ends lost 5 bases and 6 bases, in that order; junction bases with no gene match: 17. The CDR3 consists of 17 residues. Here the CDR3 reads CASSPILGERGANEQFF. DNA of the CDR3: TGTGCCAGCAGTCCTATATTAGGCGAGCGGGGTGCCAATGAGCAGTTCTTC. Complete variable domain (other parts from reference TRBV5-6 and TRBJ2-1): DAGVTQSPTHLIKTRGQQVTLRCSPKSGHDTVSWYQQALGQGPQFIFQYYEEEERQRGNFPDRFSGHQFPNYSSELNVNALLLGDSALYLCASSPILGERGANEQFFGPGTRLTVL.

This clone was recorded only once. The J gene is TRBJ1-2, the V gene TRBV19, with D possibly TRBD1 on 5 matching bases. Looked up from germline, CDR1 is LNHDA and CDR2 is SQIVND (reference sequence). V dropped 6 bases and J dropped 7 bases, with 15 bases sitting between them. There are 13 residues in the CDR3. For the CDR3, the DNA is TGTGCCAGTAGAACAGGAGCCGGATTTGGCTACACCTTC. The encoded protein is CASRTGAGFGYTF.

The chain has TRBV2 and TRBJ2-7, with TRBD2 matching over 12 bases. J lost 5 bases, V lost 4 bases, and 6 bases had no gene match. CDR1 SNHLY and CDR2 FYNNEI come from the germline V gene. The CDR3 spans 15 residues. The DNA of the CDR3 is TGTGCCAGCAGTGGCAGGACTAGCGGGGTCGACGAGCAGTACTTC. Translating it yields CASSGRTSGVDEQYF.

The chain links TRBV19 to TRBJ1-3; the match to TRBD1 covers 8 bases. Trimming took 6 bases from V and 2 from J; bases not matched to a gene: 6. Germline assignment: CDR1 LNHDA and CDR2 SQIVND (reference sequence). The CDR3 totals 15 residues. This CDR3 is CASRPGQAAGNTIYF. Here the CDR3 DNA reads TGTGCCAGTAGACCGGGACAGGCGGCTGGAAACACCATATATTTT.

This clone came up a few times. The genes are TRBV5-4 and TRBJ2-5; 7 nucleotides agree with TRBD1. J was trimmed by 5 bases and V by 5 bases; bases with no gene match: 0. From germline, CDR1 is SGHNT and CDR2 YYREEE (reference sequence). The CDR3 sequence is 11 residues long. CDR3 in DNA: TGTGCCAGCAGACAGGGGGAGACCCAGTACTTC. Translation gives CASRQGETQYF.

The J gene is TRBJ2-1, the V gene TRBV7-9; the match to TRBD2 covers 7 bases. With V trimmed by 1 base and J by 6 bases, 6 bases remained unmatched. The CDR3 spans 15 residues. CDR1 and CDR2 from the germline V gene are SEHNR and FQNEAQ (reference sequence). The CDR3 spells CASSLGRGEGNEQFF. The CDR3 DNA is TGTGCCAGCAGCTTAGGCCGGGGGGAGGGCAATGAGCAGTTCTTC.

This chain joins TRBV7-9 and TRBJ2-5; 9 nucleotides align to TRBD2. Per germline, CDR1 SEHNR and CDR2 FQNEAQ (reference sequence). This CDR3 contains 17 residues. Germline trimming cut 0 bases from V and 1 base from J; bases unmatched to any gene: 6. The CDR3 coding sequence is TGTGCCAGCAGCTTAGCCCTCGCGGGGGGGATCCAAGAGACCCAGTACTTC. Encoded protein: CASSLALAGGIQETQYF.

This clone was seen only a few times. The chain recombines TRBV2 with TRBJ2-5; 7 bases are shared with TRBD2. The junction had 5 bases not matched to a gene; V was cut back by 3 bases and J by 1 base. There are 15 residues in the CDR3. The V gene's germline CDR1 is SNHLY and CDR2 FYNNEI. CDR3 protein: CASSDRAGTQETQYF. CDR3 DNA sequence: TGTGCCAGCAGTGACCGAGCGGGAACCCAAGAGACCCAGTACTTC.

This clone has a handful of counts. The chain combines TRBV19 with TRBJ1-2, with no clear D. V was cut by 5 bases and J by 1 base, with 5 bases left in between. Germline V gene sequence: CDR1 LNHDA, CDR2 SQIVND (reference sequence). There are 12 residues in the CDR3. The CDR3 here is CASSQNNYGYTF. For the CDR3, the DNA is TGTGCCAGTAGTCAGAATAACTATGGCTACACCTTC.

The V call is TRBV5-1, the J call TRBJ2-1; 8 bases are a match to TRBD1. CDR1 and CDR2 (germline): SGHRS, YFSETQ. V shed 4 bases and J 2 bases; nucleotides not matched to a gene: 2. There are 14 residues in the CDR3. CDR3: CASSPTGAYNEQFF. The CDR3 DNA reads as TGCGCCAGCAGCCCGACAGGGGCCTACAATGAGCAGTTCTTC.

The chain uses TRBV9 and TRBJ2-2; 8 bases are shared with TRBD2. Per the germline V gene, CDR1 is SGDLS and CDR2 is YYNGEE. V shed 3 bases and J 4 bases; nucleotides not matched to a gene: 11. The CDR3 runs 17 residues. The CDR3 DNA is TGTGCCAGCAGCGAGCGACCCTCCGGGACTAGCACCGGGGAGCTGTTTTTT. Its translation: CASSERPSGTSTGELFF. Supplemented by reference TRBV9 and TRBJ2-2, the full variable domain reads DSGVTQTPKHLITATGQRVTLRCSPRSGDLSVYWYQQSLDQGLQFLIQYYNGEERAKGNILERFSAQQFPDLHSELNLSSLELGDSALYFCASSERPSGTSTGELFFGEGSRLTVL.

The sample holds a few counts of this clone. The chain employs TRBV29-1 and TRBJ2-3; D perhaps matches TRBD1 (6 bases). The V gene lost 0 bases and the J gene lost 6 bases, with 10 bases spanning the gap. Germline V gene data show CDR1 as SQVTM and CDR2 as ANQGSEA. The CDR3 length is 13 residues. The CDR3 loop reads CSVEDRGRDTQYF. DNA for the CDR3: TGCAGCGTTGAAGACAGGGGCCGGGATACGCAGTATTTT.

V and J are TRBV4-1 and TRBJ1-2; TRBD1 agrees at 7 bases. The CDR3 is made up of 14 amino acids. The J segment lost 1 base and the V segment lost 4 bases, leaving 3 bases of the junction unmatched. Germline-derived CDR1 and CDR2 are MGHRA and YSYEKL. CDR3 coding DNA: TGCGCCAGCAGCCCGACAGGGATTAACTATGGCTACACCTTC. Its protein product is CASSPTGINYGYTF.

The V gene is TRBV5-1, the J gene TRBJ2-6; 7 positions match TRBD2. The CDR3 spans 17 residues. Germline V gene lookup returns CDR1 SGHRS and CDR2 YFSETQ. J gave up 0 bases and V 0 bases, and 3 bases lay outside the gene matches. CDR3 DNA: TGCGCCAGCAGCTTGGGACTAGCCTCCTCTGGGGCCAACGTCCTGACTTTC. Its protein product is CASSLGLASSGANVLTF.

The V gene is TRBV18, the J gene TRBJ1-1; 7 nucleotides match TRBD1. CDR3 length equals 13 residues. Germline CDR1 reads KGHSH; CDR2 reads LQKENI. Trimming at V came to 7 bases and at J to 5 bases, leaving 7 bases not matched to a gene. CDR3 sequence (DNA): TGTGCCAGCTTAAGACAGGGCGGGACTGAAGCTTTCTTT. This gives the protein CASLRQGGTEAFF.